The subject of this entry is one T cell receptor beta chain. No antigen is known for it. Base qualities are missing; no much larger clone stands one base away. The immunoSEQ Assay, a bias-controlled multiplex PCR, was used to amplify TCRbeta CDR3 regions from genomic DNA. As for the original processing: The number of nucleated cells in each sample was estimated by amplification of reference gene primers within the assay. To quantify the absolute abundance of each unique TCRbeta CDR3 rearrangement, sequence reads were collapsed and filtered. For each sample, productive Simpson clonality was calculated as the square root of Simpson's diversity index across productive rearrangements. What TCRdb holds here is the immuneACCESS table cut down to in-frame rearrangements. Part of the clones is not present; checked against another copy, under half of the missing clones reflect an unresolved V gene, and the others are unexplained. V and J calls and clone size are copied from that table; D and trimming were computed from the DNA. The sample contains more than 140,000 clones, more than 70% of them found a single time. The ten largest account for about 8% of the sample.

The data belong to a study of blood T cell repertoires in COVID-19 (dated by TCRdb to about 2020). At the level of the whole study: Collaborator samples came from the United States, Italy and Spain and covered acute and convalescent phases of COVID-19. Nearly every sample came with metadata listing a de-identified subject ID, COVID-19 status, age in years and sex. The prospective study material was composed of cDNA or gDNA derived from T cells, B-cell-depleted T cells, or PBMCs. Deeply sampled blood TCRbeta repertoires from subjects exposed to, actively infected with, or recovered from COVID-19 were included in the dataset. Where HLA class I and class II types were available, the types were taken from metadata supplied by the sample provider, not from assay-based typing. A freely available public database, intended as a resource for researchers studying the immune response to SARS-CoV-2, is where the repertoires were released. The samples were drawn from the first 160 participants of the ongoing ImmuneRACE study and from about 1,200 subjects provided by 6 global collaborators. Overall study outcomes, separate from this receptor: The quantity of clinical and demographic metadata differed by source and by participant and was supplied without curation.

Whole blood was collected in K2EDTA tubes by collaborating institutions according to the institutions' own protocols. Collaborator samples were shipped for TCRbeta analysis as frozen whole blood, isolated PBMCs, or DNA extracted from either sample type. V loses 5 bases, J loses 1 base, and the germline ends lie 6 bases apart. From the cysteine through the phenylalanine, the CDR3 covers 14 amino acids. The CDR3 DNA has 42 bases and is translated from base 1. The germline V gene (reference sequence) yields MNHEY for CDR1 and SMNVEV for CDR2. The sequence was collected from a woman aged 55-69 years with acute or convalescent COVID-19. The sequence links TRBV27 to TRBJ1-6; the D gene remains uncertain. The sequenced sample consisted of peripheral blood. The CDR3 sequence is CASSQASYNSPLHF. Here is the DNA: TGTGCCAGCAGTCAAGCGTCCTATAATTCACCCCTCCACTTT.